Listed below are T cell receptor beta chains from one sample, sequenced in a study of cytomegalovirus exposure and HLA in healthy donors. TCRdb's table, derived via immunoSEQ multiplex PCR, lists solely in-frame clones and lacks some. Of 75,000 to 95,000 clones in the sample, around 80% were seen once. Sequenced input: PBMCs. All receptors derive from a human donor in good health. Both conserved end residues are part of each CDR3. D genes are given only for firm matches. A clone size is listed for some rows: how often the clone was seen (once, few, many), or a class if it is expanded.

clone_size	j_call	v_call	d_call	cdr3_nt	cdr3_aa
-	TRBJ1-6	TRBV30	TRBD1	TGTGCCTGGAGCCCCGGGACAGGGGGTAATTCACCCCTCCACTTT	CAWSPGTGGNSPLHF
few	TRBJ1-1	TRBV6-5	TRBD1	TGTGCCAGCAGTTACGGACAGGGGGGATATGAAGCTTTCTTT	CASSYGQGGYEAFF
-	TRBJ1-3	TRBV2	-	TGTGCCAGCAGTGGACAGGTGGACACCATATATTTT	CASSGQVDTIYF
-	TRBJ2-7	TRBV5-8	-	TGTGCCAGCTCGGACTGGGCGCGTGGGTCCTACGAGCAGTACTTC	CASSDWARGSYEQYF
few	TRBJ2-1	TRBV10-3	-	TGTGCCATCAGTGAGGGCAGATATTACAATGAGCAGTTCTTC	CAISEGRYYNEQFF
few	TRBJ2-2	TRBV6-1	-	TGTGCCAGCAGTGATCCCAGGGCCGGGGAGCTGTTTTTT	CASSDPRAGELFF
-	TRBJ2-2	TRBV6-1	-	TGTGCCAGCAGTGAAAACGGTGGCACCGGGGAGCTGTTTTTT	CASSENGGTGELFF
-	TRBJ1-4	TRBV2	-	TGTGCCAGCAGTGGGGATCGACAGGCGACTAATGAAAAACTGTTTTTT	CASSGDRQATNEKLFF
-	TRBJ2-4	TRBV30	TRBD2	TGTGCCCATAGCCCCGGGGGGTTTGAAAACATTCAGTACTTC	CAHSPGGFENIQYF
-	TRBJ2-3	TRBV5-1	TRBD2	TGCGCCAGCAGCCCTAAACCCACTAGCGGAAGCACAGATACGCAGTATTTT	CASSPKPTSGSTDTQYF
-	TRBJ1-2	TRBV6-1	TRBD1	TGTGCCAGCAGTGGGGGACAGGGGGGCTATGGCTACACCTTC	CASSGGQGGYGYTF
-	TRBJ2-3	TRBV1	-	TGCACCAGCAGCCAAGACAGGGGCGCTAGCGGGGGCCGCACAGATACGCAGTATTTT	CTSSQDRGASGGRTDTQYF
-	TRBJ1-2	TRBV5-1	-	TGCGCCAGCAGCTTAGCCGGGATGGGCCCCATTGGCTACACCTTC	CASSLAGMGPIGYTF
-	TRBJ1-4	TRBV7-9	-	TGTGCCAGCAGCATATCCGGGGATCATGAAAAACTGTTTTTT	CASSISGDHEKLFF
few	TRBJ1-1	TRBV18	-	TGTGCCAGCACCCGGGGGGCCGGACGGACTGAAGCCTTCTTT	CASTRGAGRTEAFF
-	TRBJ2-2	TRBV5-1	TRBD2	TGCGCCAGCAGCCCCCGGGGGGTCATCACCGGGGAGCTGTTTTTT	CASSPRGVITGELFF
-	TRBJ1-5	TRBV5-8	-	TGTGCCAGCAGCGTCCAGGGTTATAGCAATCAGCCCCAGCATTTT	CASSVQGYSNQPQHF
-	TRBJ2-5	TRBV2	TRBD2	TGTGCCAGCAGAACGAGCGGGACCGCAGTTGGGACCCAGTACTTC	CASRTSGTAVGTQYF
-	TRBJ2-7	TRBV13	-	TGTGCCAGCAGCTTAGGCCTGACAGCCTACTCCTACGAGCAGTACTTC	CASSLGLTAYSYEQYF
-	TRBJ1-6	TRBV7-8	TRBD1	TGTGCCAGCAGCTGGTTGGGACAGGGATCTCGATCACCCCTCCACTTT	CASSWLGQGSRSPLHF
-	TRBJ1-5	TRBV15	-	TGTGCCACCAGCAGAGAGGACAGCCTCAATCAGCCCCAGCATTTT	CATSREDSLNQPQHF
-	TRBJ1-6	TRBV4-1	-	TGCGCCAGCAGCCAAGAGGGGGGTGGTAGGCAGCGTTCACCCCTCCACTTT	CASSQEGGGRQRSPLHF
-	TRBJ1-1	TRBV7-9	TRBD1	TGTGCCAGCAGCTTTTTGGGACAGGGTGAGAGCACTGAAGCTTTCTTT	CASSFLGQGESTEAFF
-	TRBJ1-3	TRBV11-2	-	TGTGCCAGCAGCTTAGACAGGGCTGGAAACACCATATATTTT	CASSLDRAGNTIYF
-	TRBJ2-2	TRBV9	-	TGTGCCAGCAGCCTCTGGGGCAGCACCGGGGAGCTGTTTTTT	CASSLWGSTGELFF
once	TRBJ1-2	TRBV11-2	TRBD1	TGTGCCAGCAGCTTACAGGGGGCTGGTGGCTACACCTTC	CASSLQGAGGYTF
-	TRBJ2-5	TRBV10-3	TRBD1	TGTGCCATCAGTGAGCGAAAGGGACAGGGGGCTGAGACCCAGTACTTC	CAISERKGQGAETQYF
-	TRBJ1-6	TRBV19	TRBD1	TGTGCCAGTAGTGCGACAGGGGCGAACTATAATTCACCCCTCCACTTT	CASSATGANYNSPLHF
-	TRBJ2-5	TRBV7-6	-	TGTGCCAGCAGCTTAGGTCAGGTGCGGGGGCCCAAAGAGACCCAGTACTTC	CASSLGQVRGPKETQYF
-	TRBJ2-1	TRBV9	-	TGTGCCAGCAGCTCCCGACAGTGGAATGAGCAGTTCTTC	CASSSRQWNEQFF
few	TRBJ2-2	TRBV11-1	TRBD1	TGTGCCAGCAGCATGACAGGGAGCCCCGGGGAGCTGTTTTTT	CASSMTGSPGELFF
once	TRBJ2-2	TRBV11-3	-	TGTGCCAGCAGCCCCGACAGAAACTCTAACACCGGGGAGCTGTTTTTT	CASSPDRNSNTGELFF
-	TRBJ2-5	TRBV5-1	TRBD2	TGCGCCAGCAGCGGCCTGGCGGGGGGACAAGAGACCCAGTACTTC	CASSGLAGGQETQYF
-	TRBJ1-2	TRBV4-3	-	TGCGCCAGCAGCCAAGATCTGCAGGGAGGAGGCTATGGCTACACCTTC	CASSQDLQGGGYGYTF
-	TRBJ1-4	TRBV2	TRBD1	TGTGCCAGCAGTCCTGACAGGGGGAATGAAAAACTGTTTTTT	CASSPDRGNEKLFF
few	TRBJ2-7	TRBV11-2	-	TGTGCCAGCAGCTTAGTTCGAGACGAGCAGTACTTC	CASSLVRDEQYF
-	TRBJ2-3	TRBV11-2	-	TGTGCCAGCAGCTCTGTGACTAGTTCGCATACGCAGTATTTT	CASSSVTSSHTQYF
-	TRBJ2-7	TRBV7-8	TRBD1	TGTGCCAGCAGCTTAAGTTTAACAGGGGGGTATTTCGGGGAGCAGTACTTC	CASSLSLTGGYFGEQYF
few	TRBJ1-1	TRBV4-2	-	TGTGCCAGCAGCCTGAGTAAGCGCACTGAAGCTTTCTTT	CASSLSKRTEAFF
-	TRBJ2-3	TRBV5-4	-	TGTGCCAGCAGCTTGGGACAGCGACGCACAGATACGCAGTATTTT	CASSLGQRRTDTQYF
-	TRBJ2-7	TRBV4-2	TRBD2	TGTGCCAGCAGCTGGGGACTAGCGGGGGACTACGAGCAGTACTTC	CASSWGLAGDYEQYF
few	TRBJ2-1	TRBV5-5	TRBD2	TGTGCCAGCAGCTTGGTAACACTGGCGGGGGGAAATGAGCAGTTCTTC	CASSLVTLAGGNEQFF
-	TRBJ1-5	TRBV10-2	TRBD1	TGCGCCAGCAGTGGGGGACAGGGGGCGTTTCAGCCCCAGCATTTT	CASSGGQGAFQPQHF
-	TRBJ2-5	TRBV10-3	-	TGTGCCATCAGTGTCGGCGGCTTCGAAGAGACCCAGTACTTC	CAISVGGFEETQYF
-	TRBJ2-7	TRBV2	TRBD2	TGTGCCAGCGGGGACTGGGCGGGGGGTATTGGCGAGCAGTACTTC	CASGDWAGGIGEQYF
few	TRBJ1-6	TRBV27	TRBD1	TGTGCCAGCAGTTTTACAGGGGTCAATTCACCCCTCCACTTT	CASSFTGVNSPLHF
-	TRBJ1-4	TRBV13	-	TGTGCCAGCAGCCCGCGGATAGGAGCGGGGGGCAATGAAAAACTGTTTTTT	CASSPRIGAGGNEKLFF
-	TRBJ1-1	TRBV7-2	TRBD1	TGTGCCAGCAGCTTAGGACAGGGGGTCACTGAAGCTTTCTTT	CASSLGQGVTEAFF
-	TRBJ2-7	TRBV5-5	-	TGTGCCAGCAGCTTGACAGGGATAGTCTACGAGCAGTACTTC	CASSLTGIVYEQYF
-	TRBJ2-3	TRBV9	TRBD2	TGTGCCAGCAGCCCAAGCGGGACTGAAGATACGCAGTATTTT	CASSPSGTEDTQYF
-	TRBJ1-2	TRBV5-6	-	TGTGCCAGCAGCTTGGCCATGGGAGGAAGCTATGGCTACACCTTC	CASSLAMGGSYGYTF
-	TRBJ1-5	TRBV18	-	TGTGCCAGCTCATCGACAGGTAATAGCAATCAGCCCCAGCATTTT	CASSSTGNSNQPQHF
once	TRBJ2-5	TRBV30	-	TGTGCCTGGGCCTCGATGCGAGAGACCCAGTACTTC	CAWASMRETQYF
few	TRBJ2-1	TRBV9	TRBD2	TGTGCCAGCAGCCATGAAGCGGGAAGGGACAATGAGCAGTTCTTC	CASSHEAGRDNEQFF
-	TRBJ1-6	TRBV9	-	TGTGCCAGCAGCGTTACAGGGAATTCACCCCTCCACTTT	CASSVTGNSPLHF
-	TRBJ2-7	TRBV21-1	-	TGTGCCAGCAGCAAGGGGGAGGCAGGGGGAGACGGCTCCTACGAGCAGTACTTC	CASSKGEAGGDGSYEQYF
-	TRBJ2-7	TRBV7-2	TRBD1	TGTGCCAGCTCACCAGGGGGCTACGAGCAGTACTTC	CASSPGGYEQYF
-	TRBJ2-1	TRBV5-8	-	TGTGCCACCCACCCAGTTAATGAGCAGTTCTTC	CATHPVNEQFF
-	TRBJ2-7	TRBV7-2	TRBD1	TGTGCCAGCAGCCCCGCAGGGGGTGGTGAGTACGAGCAGTACTTC	CASSPAGGGEYEQYF